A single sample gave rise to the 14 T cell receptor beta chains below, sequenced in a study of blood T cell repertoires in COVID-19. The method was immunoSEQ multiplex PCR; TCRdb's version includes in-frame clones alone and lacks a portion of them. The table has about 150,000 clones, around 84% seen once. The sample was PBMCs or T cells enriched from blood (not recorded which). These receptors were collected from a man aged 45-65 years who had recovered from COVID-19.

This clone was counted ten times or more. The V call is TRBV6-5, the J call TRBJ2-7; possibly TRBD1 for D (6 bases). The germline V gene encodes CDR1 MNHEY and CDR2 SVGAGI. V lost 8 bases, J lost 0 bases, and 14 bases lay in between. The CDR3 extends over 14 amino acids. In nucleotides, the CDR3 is TGTGCCAGCGTTGGACAGACCAGCTCCTACGAGCAGTACTTC. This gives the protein CASVGQTSSYEQYF.

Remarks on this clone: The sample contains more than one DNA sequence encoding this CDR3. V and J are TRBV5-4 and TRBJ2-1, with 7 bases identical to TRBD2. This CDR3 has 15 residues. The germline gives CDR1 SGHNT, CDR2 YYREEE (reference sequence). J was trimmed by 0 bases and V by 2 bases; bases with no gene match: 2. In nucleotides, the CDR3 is TGTGCCAGCAGCTTCTCGGGGGGCTCCTACAATGAGCAGTTCTTC. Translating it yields CASSFSGGSYNEQFF.

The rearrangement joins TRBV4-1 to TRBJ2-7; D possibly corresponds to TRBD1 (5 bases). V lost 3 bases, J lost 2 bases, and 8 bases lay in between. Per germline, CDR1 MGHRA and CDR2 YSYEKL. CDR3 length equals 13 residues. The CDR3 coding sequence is TGCGCCAGCAGCCAGGGGCCGGCCTACGAGCAGTACTTC. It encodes CASSQGPAYEQYF.

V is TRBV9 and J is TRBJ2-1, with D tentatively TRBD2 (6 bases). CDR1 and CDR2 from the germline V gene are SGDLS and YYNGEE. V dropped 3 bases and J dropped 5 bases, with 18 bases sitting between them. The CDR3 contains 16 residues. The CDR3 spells CASSARGLQINNEQFF. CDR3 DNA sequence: TGTGCCAGCAGCGCTAGGGGACTCCAGATTAACAATGAGCAGTTCTTC.

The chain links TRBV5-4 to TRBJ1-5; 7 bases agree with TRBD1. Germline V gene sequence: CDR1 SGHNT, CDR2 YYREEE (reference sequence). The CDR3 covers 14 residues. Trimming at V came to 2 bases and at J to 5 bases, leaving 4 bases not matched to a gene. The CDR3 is CASSLGGGDQPQHF. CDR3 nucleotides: TGTGCCAGCAGCTTAGGAGGGGGCGATCAGCCCCAGCATTTT.

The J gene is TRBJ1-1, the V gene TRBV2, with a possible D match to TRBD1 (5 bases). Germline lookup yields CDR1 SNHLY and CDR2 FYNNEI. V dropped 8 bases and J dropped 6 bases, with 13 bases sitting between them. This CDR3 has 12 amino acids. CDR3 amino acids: CASSGGGAEAFF. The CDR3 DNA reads TGTGCCAGCTCGGGAGGAGGGGCTGAAGCTTTCTTT.

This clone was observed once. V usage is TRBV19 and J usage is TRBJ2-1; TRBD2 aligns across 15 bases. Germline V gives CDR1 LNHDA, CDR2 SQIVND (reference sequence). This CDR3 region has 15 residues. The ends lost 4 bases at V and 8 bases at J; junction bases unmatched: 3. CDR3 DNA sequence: TGTGCCAGTAGTACGGGACTAGCGGGGGGCTATGAGCAGTTCTTC. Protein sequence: CASSTGLAGGYEQFF.

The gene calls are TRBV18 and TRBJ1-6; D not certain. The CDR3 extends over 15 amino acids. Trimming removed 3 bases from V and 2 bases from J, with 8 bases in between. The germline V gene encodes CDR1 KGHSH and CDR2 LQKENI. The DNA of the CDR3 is TGTGCCAGCTCACCCCCGGGTCCCTATAATTCACCCCTCCACTTT. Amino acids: CASSPPGPYNSPLHF.

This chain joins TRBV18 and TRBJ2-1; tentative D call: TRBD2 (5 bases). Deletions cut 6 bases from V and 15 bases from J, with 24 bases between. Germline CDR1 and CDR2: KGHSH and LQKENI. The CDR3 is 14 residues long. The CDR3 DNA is TGTGCCAGCTCCCCAACTAGGTCGCCTCCTCAGTTGTTCTTC. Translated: CASSPTRSPPQLFF.

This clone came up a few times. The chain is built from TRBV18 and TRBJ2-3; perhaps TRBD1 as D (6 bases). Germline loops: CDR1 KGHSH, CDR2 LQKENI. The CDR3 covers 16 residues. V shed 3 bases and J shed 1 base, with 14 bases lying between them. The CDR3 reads CASSPGQGFGTDTQYF. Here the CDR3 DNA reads TGTGCCAGCTCACCGGGGCAGGGGTTCGGCACAGATACGCAGTATTTT.

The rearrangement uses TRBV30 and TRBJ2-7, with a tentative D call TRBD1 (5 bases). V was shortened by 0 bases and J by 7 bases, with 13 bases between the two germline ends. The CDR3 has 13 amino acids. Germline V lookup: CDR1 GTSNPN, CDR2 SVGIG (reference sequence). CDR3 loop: CAWSVLSGNEQYF. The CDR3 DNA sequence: TGTGCCTGGAGTGTACTCTCAGGGAATGAGCAGTACTTC.

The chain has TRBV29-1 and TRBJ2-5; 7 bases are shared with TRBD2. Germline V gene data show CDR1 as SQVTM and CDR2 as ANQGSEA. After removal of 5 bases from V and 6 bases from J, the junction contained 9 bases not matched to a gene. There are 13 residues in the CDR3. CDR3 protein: CSVPGGIVKTQYF. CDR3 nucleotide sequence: TGCAGCGTTCCCGGGGGGATTGTAAAGACCCAGTACTTC.

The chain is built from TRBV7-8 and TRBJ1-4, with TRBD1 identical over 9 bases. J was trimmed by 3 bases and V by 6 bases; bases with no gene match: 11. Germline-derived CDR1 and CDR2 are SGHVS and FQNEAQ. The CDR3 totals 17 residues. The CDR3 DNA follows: TGTGCCAGCAGTTACAGCCGGGACAGGGTGGCTAATGAAAAACTGTTTTTT. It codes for CASSYSRDRVANEKLFF.

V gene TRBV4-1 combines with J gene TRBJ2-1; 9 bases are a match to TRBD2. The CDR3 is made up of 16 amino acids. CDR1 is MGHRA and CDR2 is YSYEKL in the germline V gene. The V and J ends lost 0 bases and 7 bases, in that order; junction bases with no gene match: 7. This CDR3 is CASSQDPGLAENEQFF. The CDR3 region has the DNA TGCGCCAGCAGCCAAGATCCGGGACTAGCTGAGAATGAGCAGTTCTTC.